Below are 16 T cell receptor beta chains sequenced from a single sample in a study of blood T cell repertoires in COVID-19. The data were produced by immunoSEQ multiplex PCR, yet TCRdb's version contains in-frame clones alone and is incomplete. The sample includes 100,000 to 150,000 clones, 65% to 85% seen only once; the top ten take over 5%. Sequences were obtained from peripheral blood. These receptors originate from a man older than 75 with active or convalescent COVID-19.

The rearrangement uses TRBV7-9 and TRBJ2-7; D is possibly TRBD2 (6 bases). The germline V and J ends were trimmed by 7 bases and 2 bases, with 21 bases remaining between them. This CDR3 contains 16 residues. Germline CDR1 SEHNR, CDR2 FQNEAQ (reference sequence). This chain's CDR3 is CASTKNGAGPPYEQYF. CDR3 sequence (DNA): TGTGCCAGCACCAAAAATGGGGCGGGGCCGCCCTACGAGCAGTACTTC. The whole variable domain, filled in from reference TRBV7-9 and TRBJ2-7, reads DTGVSQNPRHKITKRGQNVTFRCDPISEHNRLYWYRQTLGQGPEFLTYFQNEAQLEKSRLLSDRFSAERPKGSFSTLEIQRTEQGDSAMYLCASTKNGAGPPYEQYFGPGTRLTVT.

The chain employs TRBV14 and TRBJ1-6; D uncertain. This CDR3 has 13 residues. The germline gives CDR1 SGHDN, CDR2 FVKESK. V gave up 7 bases and J gave up 6 bases, with 10 bases separating them. The CDR3 DNA sequence: TGTGCCAGCACGCGGGCCGGTAATTCACCCCTCCACTTT. It specifies CASTRAGNSPLHF.

The chain is built from TRBV5-6 and TRBJ2-7, with 7 nucleotides matching TRBD1. CDR3 length: 14 amino acids. In germline, CDR1 is SGHDT, CDR2 YYEEEE. The junction had 7 bases not matched to a gene; V was cut back by 4 bases and J by 3 bases. The CDR3 here is CASSPRDSDYEQYF. The CDR3 DNA reads TGTGCCAGCAGCCCAAGGGACAGCGACTACGAGCAGTACTTC.

The chain links TRBV7-2 to TRBJ2-7; 7 nucleotides match TRBD1. Germline V gene sequence: CDR1 SGHTA, CDR2 FQGNSA. The CDR3 runs 15 residues. The junction had 6 bases not matched to a gene; V was cut back by 2 bases and J by 2 bases. The CDR3 DNA reads as TGTGCCAGCAGCTTATGGGCAGGGGGTACCTACGAGCAGTACTTC. Translating gives CASSLWAGGTYEQYF.

This clone was observed once. The J gene is TRBJ2-7, the V gene TRBV5-6; D is perhaps TRBD1 (7 bases). The CDR3 has 18 residues. The germline CDR1 and CDR2 sequences are SGHDT and YYEEEE. Trimming took 1 base from V and 3 from J, leaving 23 bases between them. The CDR3 is CASSLTSGGQGRIYEQYF. The CDR3 nucleotides are TGTGCCAGCAGCTTGACCTCAGGGGGGCAGGGAAGGATCTACGAGCAGTACTTC.

This clone was seen a handful of times. V usage is TRBV7-3 and J usage is TRBJ1-1; D ambiguous. The CDR3 spans 13 residues. V was trimmed by 4 bases and J by 2 bases, leaving 8 bases between them. Germline V gives CDR1 SGHTA, CDR2 FQGTGA. CDR3 in amino acids: CASSSQSNTEAFF. DNA of the CDR3: TGTGCCAGCAGCTCCCAGTCTAACACTGAAGCTTTCTTT.

The chain links TRBV7-2 to TRBJ1-2, with 10 positions matching TRBD1. CDR1 is SGHTA, CDR2 FQGNSA, per germline. V lost 5 bases, J lost 6 bases, and 12 bases stayed unmatched. The CDR3 loop spans 16 amino acids. CDR3 region: CASSPGGDRGWNGYTF. As DNA, the CDR3 is TGTGCCAGCAGCCCCGGGGGGGACAGGGGCTGGAATGGCTACACCTTC. The full variable domain, rest sourced from reference TRBV7-2 and TRBJ1-2, is GAGVSQSPSNKVTEKGKDVELRCDPISGHTALYWYRQSLGQGLEFLIYFQGNSAPDKSGLPSDRFSAERTGGSVSTLTIQRTQQEDSAVYLCASSPGGDRGWNGYTFGSGTRLTVV.

This chain connects TRBV28 to TRBJ1-5; possibly TRBD1 for D (6 bases). The CDR3 totals 17 residues. Looked up from germline, CDR1 is MDHEN and CDR2 is SYDVKM. Trimming removed 2 bases from V and 0 bases from J, with 14 bases in between. CDR3 DNA: TGTGCCAGCAGTTTAAAGGGGACACCCTATAGCAATCAGCCCCAGCATTTT. This encodes CASSLKGTPYSNQPQHF.

V is TRBV5-1 and J is TRBJ2-5, with D hard to call. V lost 1 base and J 1 base, leaving 5 bases between the germline ends. Germline values: CDR1 SGHRS, CDR2 YFSETQ. The CDR3 covers 13 residues. The CDR3 DNA is TGCGCCAGCAGCTTGTTTCTCCAAGAGACCCAGTACTTC. Translated, it gives CASSLFLQETQYF.

This sequence joins TRBV6-5 and TRBJ1-1, with a possible D match to TRBD1 (5 bases). The CDR3 extends over 12 amino acids. V lost 4 bases, J lost 3 bases, and 6 bases lay in between. Germline lookup yields CDR1 MNHEY and CDR2 SVGAGI. This CDR3 reads CASSLGDTEAFF. The CDR3 bases are TGTGCCAGCAGTTTAGGGGACACTGAAGCTTTCTTT.

J is TRBJ1-3 and V is TRBV27, with 8 bases fitting TRBD1. The CDR3 is made up of 15 amino acids. CDR1 MNHEY and CDR2 SMNVEV come from the germline V gene (reference sequence). Trimming cost V 6 bases and J 2 bases; bases outside gene matches: 6. CDR3 region: CASRPQTGAGNTIYF. CDR3 coding DNA: TGTGCCAGCAGACCACAGACAGGGGCTGGAAACACCATATATTTT.

V usage is TRBV2 and J usage is TRBJ2-3; D is possibly TRBD1 (6 bases). V was shortened by 6 bases and J by 7 bases, with 23 bases between the two germline ends. The CDR3 is 16 residues long. The V gene's germline CDR1 is SNHLY and CDR2 FYNNEI. The CDR3 sequence: CASRGARTDHRNTQYF. The DNA for the CDR3 is TGTGCCAGCAGGGGAGCAAGGACAGATCATCGGAATACGCAGTATTTT.

This rearrangement joins TRBV6-6 to TRBJ1-2; perhaps TRBD1 as D (5 bases). Germline CDR1 MNHNY, CDR2 SVGAGI (reference sequence). The CDR3 has 12 amino acids. V was clipped by 5 bases and J by 5 bases, with 9 bases between them. The DNA for the CDR3 is TGTGCCAGCAGTCAAGACAGATATGGCTACACCTTC. As protein: CASSQDRYGYTF.

The rearrangement joins TRBV5-5 to TRBJ2-2, with D possibly TRBD1 on 5 matching bases. The V gene's germline CDR1 is SGHKS and CDR2 YYEKEE (reference sequence). Trimming removed 1 base at V and 6 bases at J, with 7 bases between. The CDR3 totals 13 residues. The chain's CDR3 is CASSLLGAGELFF. The DNA for the CDR3 is TGTGCCAGCAGCTTGTTAGGGGCCGGGGAGCTGTTTTTT.

The rearrangement joins TRBV6-2 or TRBV6-3 to TRBJ2-3; no definite D call. The CDR3 covers 13 residues. Germline loops: CDR1 MNHEY, CDR2 SVGEGT. With 2 bases removed from V and 7 bases from J, the gap between germline ends came to 10 bases. The CDR3 sequence is CASSYTDLNTQYF. The CDR3 nucleotides are TGTGCCAGCAGTTACACTGATCTGAATACGCAGTATTTT.

This clone appeared once. This chain joins TRBV7-2 and TRBJ2-3, with a tentative D call TRBD1 (6 bases). CDR1 is SGHTA, CDR2 FQGNSA, per germline. V was pared by 2 bases and J by 2 bases, with 11 bases between. This CDR3 is 15 amino acids long. DNA of the CDR3: TGTGCCAGCAGCTTATGGGGGCGGACCACAGATACGCAGTATTTT. Its translation is CASSLWGRTTDTQYF.